This T cell receptor beta chain was captured in a study of shared clonotypes between healthy human individuals. Points from the study as a whole: The generation probabilities recorded for non-shared clonotypes fell below those of clonotypes shared by all four donors.

In the naive CD8 group, cells lacked CD45RO and were positively selected for CCR7, so terminally differentiated effector memory CD45RA+ cells were left out. J lost 1 base, V lost 2 bases, and 5 bases had no gene match. Germline lookup yields CDR1 SEHNR and CDR2 FQNEAQ (reference sequence). CDR3 length: 15 amino acids. As regards this clone: Its specificity is unknown.

Genomic DNA per cell subset filled all wells of several immunoSEQ plates. Sorted-subset replicate PCRs used 200 ng of genomic DNA. This amount corresponded to approximately 30,000 T cell genomes. Some clones are missing from TCRdb's copy, which holds only in-frame ones; the method was immunoSEQ multiplex PCR. This table holds around 700,000 clones, 92% found once. This clonotype originated in a man aged 25 to 40 in good health. Sequenced material: naive CD8+ T cells sorted from blood. The chain has TRBV7-9 and TRBJ2-7; 7 positions agree with TRBD1. DNA for the CDR3: TGTGCCAGCAGCTTAAAGGACAGGCCGTCCTACGAGCAGTACTTC. It is translated as CASSLKDRPSYEQYF.